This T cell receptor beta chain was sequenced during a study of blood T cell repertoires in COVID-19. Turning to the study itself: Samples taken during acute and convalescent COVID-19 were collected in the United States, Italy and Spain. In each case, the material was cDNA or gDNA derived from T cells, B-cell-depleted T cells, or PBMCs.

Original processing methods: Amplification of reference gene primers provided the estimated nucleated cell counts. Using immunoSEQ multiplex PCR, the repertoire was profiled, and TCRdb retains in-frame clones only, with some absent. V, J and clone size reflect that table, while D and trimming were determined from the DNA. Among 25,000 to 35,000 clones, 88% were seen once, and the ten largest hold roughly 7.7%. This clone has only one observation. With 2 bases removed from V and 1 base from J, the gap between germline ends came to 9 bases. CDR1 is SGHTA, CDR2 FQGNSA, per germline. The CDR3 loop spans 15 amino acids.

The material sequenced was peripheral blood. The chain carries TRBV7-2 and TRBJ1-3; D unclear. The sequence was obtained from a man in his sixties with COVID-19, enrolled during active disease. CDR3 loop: CASSLLFRSGNTIYF. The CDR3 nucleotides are TGTGCCAGCAGCTTATTGTTCCGTTCTGGAAACACCATATATTTT.